Listed below are T cell receptor beta chains from one sample, sequenced in a study of T-cell reconstitution after alpha-beta-depleted transplantation in children. TCRdb reprocessed the PCR reads via MiXCR and lists one record per CDR3 protein. The sample consists of approximately 430,000 distinct CDR3 sequences, 15% to 20% of them appearing once. This sample comprised PBMCs, mostly from graft donor cells, obtained 360 days after TCRalphabeta/CD19-depleted stem cell transplant. The receptors here all came from a boy younger than two who had a stem cell transplant for Wiskott-Aldrich syndrome, so the T cells may come from the graft donor. Both conserved end residues are part of each CDR3. D genes are given only for firm matches. Clone size, where shown, is once, few, many, or a class for clones that have expanded.

D gene	V gene	CDR3 length	J gene	clone size	CDR3 protein	CDR3 DNA
TRBD1	TRBV5-1	15	TRBJ1-1	few	CASSLEDRANTEAFF	TGCGCCAGCAGCTTGGAGGACAGGGCAAACACTGAAGCTTTCTTT
TRBD2	TRBV7-2	15	TRBJ2-1	NA	CASSFRPSGNNEQFF	TGTGCCAGCAGCTTCAGGCCTAGCGGGAACAATGAGCAGTTCTTC
NA	TRBV6-1	13	TRBJ1-2	few	CASMGTRSNGYTF	TGTGCCAGCATGGGAACCCGCTCGAATGGCTACACCTTC
NA	TRBV29-1	15	TRBJ2-1	few	CSVGIGSGAYNEQFF	TGCAGCGTTGGAATAGGCTCAGGGGCCTACAATGAGCAGTTCTTC
TRBD2	TRBV20-1	13	TRBJ2-1	few	CSARRGLDNEQFF	TGCAGTGCTAGGCGCGGACTAGACAATGAGCAGTTCTTC
NA	TRBV2	11	TRBJ2-1	few	CASSDRTEQFF	TGTGCCAGCAGTGATAGGACTGAGCAGTTCTTC
NA	TRBV10-3	11	TRBJ2-1	NA	CATQEYNEQFF	TGTGCCACCCAGGAGTACAATGAGCAGTTCTTC
TRBD2	TRBV20-1	15	TRBJ2-7	few	CSAASGGQRSYEQYF	TGCAGTGCTGCTTCGGGGGGGCAGCGCTCCTACGAGCAGTACTTC
NA	TRBV5-1	12	TRBJ2-5	few	CASSSHEETQYF	TGCGCCAGCAGCTCTCACGAAGAGACCCAGTACTTC
NA	TRBV11-1	18	TRBJ2-7	few	CASSLGLIQGGKLDEQYF	TGTGCCAGCAGCTTAGGGTTAATCCAGGGTGGTAAATTGGACGAGCAGTACTTC
NA	TRBV5-1	12	TRBJ2-3	NA	CASSLGGYTQYF	TGCGCCAGCAGCTTGGGTGGCTATACGCAGTATTTT
TRBD1	TRBV19	14	TRBJ2-3	few	CASRRQGNTDTQYF	TGTGCCAGTAGGAGACAGGGGAACACAGATACGCAGTATTTT
TRBD2	TRBV7-2	15	TRBJ2-1	few	CASRFLAGGPNEQFF	TGTGCCAGCAGATTTCTAGCGGGAGGGCCCAATGAGCAGTTCTTC
TRBD1	TRBV11-2	15	TRBJ2-2	NA	CASRWTGANTGELFF	TGTGCCAGCAGGTGGACAGGGGCGAACACCGGGGAGCTGTTTTTT
NA	TRBV9	15	TRBJ1-2	few	CASSGRQGPNYGYTF	TGTGCCAGCAGCGGTAGGCAGGGGCCTAACTATGGCTACACCTTC
TRBD2	TRBV12-3/TRBV12-4	14	TRBJ2-3	NA	CASRRTSGGDTQYF	TGTGCCAGCAGACGGACTAGCGGGGGAGATACGCAGTATTTT
TRBD1	TRBV7-7	17	TRBJ1-5	few	CASSLVTGDLSNQPQHF	TGTGCCAGCAGCTTAGTGACAGGGGATCTAAGCAATCAGCCCCAGCATTTT
TRBD2	TRBV12-3/TRBV12-4	16	TRBJ2-5	few	CASSAGGREYPETQYF	TGTGCCAGCAGTGCGGGGGGGCGGGAGTATCCAGAGACCCAGTACTTC
TRBD2	TRBV24-1	15	TRBJ2-5	NA	CATSDFLAGVETQYF	TGTGCCACCAGTGATTTTTTAGCGGGAGTGGAGACCCAGTACTTC
NA	TRBV12-3/TRBV12-4	17	TRBJ2-7	few	CASSLSRGAGPAYEQYF	TGTGCCAGCAGTTTAAGTAGGGGGGCAGGGCCTGCCTACGAGCAGTACTTC
NA	TRBV12-3/TRBV12-4	14	TRBJ2-7	many	CASSLRGISYEQYF	TGTGCCAGCAGTTTACGGGGAATCTCCTACGAGCAGTACTTC
NA	TRBV10-1	16	TRBJ2-3	NA	CASSEKGGEMGDTQYF	TGCGCCAGCAGTGAGAAAGGAGGGGAGATGGGAGATACGCAGTATTTT
NA	TRBV7-9	13	TRBJ2-2	few	CASSNRETGELFF	TGTGCCAGCAGCAACAGGGAGACCGGGGAGCTGTTTTTT
TRBD1	TRBV12-3/TRBV12-4	16	TRBJ2-3	few	CASSLTGMYGTDTQYF	TGTGCCAGCAGTTTGACAGGGATGTATGGCACAGATACGCAGTATTTT
NA	TRBV24-1	13	TRBJ2-1	many	CATSDLLPGQQFF	TGTGCCACCAGTGATTTGCTTCCGGGACAGCAGTTCTTC
NA	TRBV3-1	14	TRBJ1-3	few	CASSLTGSGNTIYF	TGTGCCAGCAGCCTGACAGGCTCTGGAAACACCATATATTTT
TRBD1	TRBV12-3/TRBV12-4	15	TRBJ1-5	NA	CASSFLGTVNQPQHF	TGTGCCAGCAGTTTCTTGGGGACAGTCAATCAGCCCCAGCATTTT
TRBD2	TRBV6-5	16	TRBJ2-3	NA	CASSYSGGGASDTQYF	TGTGCCAGCAGTTACTCGGGCGGGGGGGCCTCAGATACGCAGTATTTT
TRBD1	TRBV20-1	15	TRBJ2-1	few	CSARDPGQRYNEQFF	TGCAGTGCTAGAGATCCGGGACAGAGATACAATGAGCAGTTCTTC
TRBD1	TRBV5-4	16	TRBJ2-1	few	CASSWKDRSRANEQFF	TGTGCCAGCAGCTGGAAGGACAGGAGCAGGGCCAATGAGCAGTTCTTC
TRBD2	TRBV12-3/TRBV12-4	15	TRBJ2-3	NA	CASRSGLAGGDTQYF	TGTGCCAGCAGAAGTGGACTAGCGGGGGGGGATACGCAGTATTTT
TRBD2	TRBV28	14	TRBJ2-7	few	CATKFGGGSYEQYF	TGTGCCACCAAGTTCGGGGGGGGTTCCTACGAGCAGTACTTC
NA	TRBV5-1	16	TRBJ2-3	many	CASSLVPGGRTDTQYF	TGCGCCAGCAGCCTGGTGCCCGGGGGCAGAACAGATACGCAGTATTTT
TRBD2	TRBV9	17	TRBJ2-1	NA	CASSVALAGVGDNEQFF	TGTGCCAGCAGCGTAGCCCTAGCGGGGGTTGGCGACAATGAGCAGTTCTTC
NA	TRBV3-1	13	TRBJ2-7	few	CASSQISSYEQYF	TGTGCCAGCAGCCAAATCTCCTCCTACGAGCAGTACTTC
NA	TRBV5-1	16	TRBJ2-5	few	CASSFLPVDYSETQYF	TGCGCCAGCAGCTTCTTACCTGTTGACTATTCAGAGACCCAGTACTTC
NA	TRBV29-1	16	TRBJ2-5	NA	CSVVGGLLGPQETQYF	TGCAGCGTTGTTGGCGGACTCCTGGGACCCCAAGAGACCCAGTACTTC
NA	TRBV11-2	12	TRBJ2-7	NA	CASSFITYEQYF	TGTGCCAGCAGCTTCATAACCTACGAGCAGTACTTC
NA	TRBV7-4	13	TRBJ2-5	NA	CASSPTPLGTQYF	TGTGCCAGCAGCCCTACTCCGTTGGGGACCCAGTACTTC
NA	TRBV6-5	14	TRBJ1-4	NA	CASSYSGVTEKLFF	TGTGCCAGCAGTTATTCAGGGGTTACTGAAAAACTGTTTTTT
NA	TRBV20-1	16	TRBJ2-1	few	CSARPKRVKTYNEQFF	TGCAGTGCTAGACCGAAGCGGGTTAAGACCTACAATGAGCAGTTCTTC
NA	TRBV20-1	12	TRBJ2-7	NA	CSARRQRYEQYF	TGCAGTGCTAGACGTCAGAGATACGAGCAGTACTTC
NA	TRBV28	11	TRBJ2-5	many	CASSYIKTQYF	TGTGCCAGCAGTTATATAAAGACCCAGTACTTC
NA	TRBV4-3	18	TRBJ2-3	few	CASSQELTRVFITDTQYF	TGCGCCAGCAGCCAAGAACTTACTAGAGTCTTCATCACAGATACGCAGTATTTT
TRBD2	TRBV15	17	TRBJ2-1	NA	CATSRTPSGSSYNEQFF	TGTGCCACCAGCAGAACCCCTAGCGGGAGCTCCTACAATGAGCAGTTCTTC
NA	TRBV20-1	13	TRBJ2-6	few	CSARAAGANVLTF	TGCAGTGCTAGAGCGGCTGGGGCCAACGTCCTGACTTTC
NA	TRBV27	13	TRBJ2-5	many	CASSTGLVETQYF	TGTGCCAGCAGTACAGGGTTGGTGGAGACCCAGTACTTC
TRBD2	TRBV4-1	16	TRBJ2-3	NA	CASRLHLAGLTDTQYF	TGCGCCAGCAGGCTCCACCTAGCGGGCCTCACAGATACGCAGTATTTT
NA	TRBV20-1	16	TRBJ2-1	NA	CSARATGSSSYNEQFF	TGCAGTGCTAGAGCCACAGGGTCAAGCTCCTACAATGAGCAGTTCTTC
TRBD1	TRBV20-1	15	TRBJ2-5	few	CSARDYRGFQETQYF	TGCAGTGCTAGAGATTACAGGGGATTCCAAGAGACCCAGTACTTC
NA	TRBV29-1	12	TRBJ2-1	NA	CSGGNSYNEQFF	TGCAGCGGGGGTAACTCCTACAATGAGCAGTTCTTC
NA	TRBV10-3	13	TRBJ2-7	many	CATGDSGTYEQYF	TGTGCCACCGGCGACAGTGGGACCTACGAGCAGTACTTC
TRBD1	TRBV10-3	16	TRBJ2-1	few	CAISESGRTGWNEQFF	TGTGCCATCAGTGAGTCGGGAAGGACAGGGTGGAATGAGCAGTTCTTC
TRBD1	TRBV5-1	14	TRBJ2-2	NA	CASSSGTGTGELFF	TGCGCCAGCAGCTCCGGGACAGGGACCGGGGAGCTGTTTTTT
NA	TRBV12-3/TRBV12-4	15	TRBJ2-7	NA	CASSLRGTSSYEQYF	TGTGCCAGCAGTTTACGCGGGACGAGCTCCTACGAGCAGTACTTC
NA	TRBV20-1	12	TRBJ2-1	many	CSASTSYNEQFF	TGCAGTGCTAGCACCTCCTACAATGAGCAGTTCTTC
TRBD2	TRBV30	16	TRBJ2-2	NA	CAWSVPSGRNTGELFF	TGTGCCTGGAGTGTCCCTAGCGGGAGGAACACCGGGGAGCTGTTTTTT
NA	TRBV12-3/TRBV12-4	15	TRBJ2-1	few	CASGWAGRAYNEQFF	TGTGCCAGCGGTTGGGCAGGGCGCGCCTACAATGAGCAGTTCTTC
TRBD2	TRBV25-1	18	TRBJ2-5	few	CASSEVRLAGGSQETQYF	TGTGCCAGCAGTGAAGTTCGACTAGCGGGAGGTAGCCAAGAGACCCAGTACTTC
TRBD2	TRBV7-9	16	TRBJ2-7	few	CASSPRRSGGSYEQYF	TGTGCCAGCAGCCCCCGCCGCTCGGGGGGTTCCTACGAGCAGTACTTC